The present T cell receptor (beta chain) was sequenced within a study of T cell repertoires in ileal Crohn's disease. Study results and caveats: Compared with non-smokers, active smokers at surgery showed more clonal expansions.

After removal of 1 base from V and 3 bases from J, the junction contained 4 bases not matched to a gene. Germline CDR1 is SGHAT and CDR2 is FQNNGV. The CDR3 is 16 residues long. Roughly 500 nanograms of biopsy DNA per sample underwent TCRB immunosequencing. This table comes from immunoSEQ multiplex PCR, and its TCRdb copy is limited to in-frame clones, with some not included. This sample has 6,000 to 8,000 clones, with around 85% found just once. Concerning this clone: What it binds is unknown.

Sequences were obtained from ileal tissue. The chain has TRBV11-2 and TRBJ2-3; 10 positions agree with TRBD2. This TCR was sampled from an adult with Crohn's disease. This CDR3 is CASSLAAGGPTDTQYF. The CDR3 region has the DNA TGTGCCAGCAGCTTAGCAGCGGGAGGGCCAACAGATACGCAGTATTTT.